Shown below are 23 T cell receptor beta chains from a single sample sequenced in a study of T cell repertoires in cytomegalovirus infection. MiXCR, applied by TCRdb to the reads, yields one record per CDR3 protein. The data show nearly 450,000 distinct CDR3 sequences, with around 32% seen just once and approximately 13% held by the top ten. Source material: PBMCs. The receptors here all came from a human donor in good health (CMV status not recorded). Some clones in this sample may be carry-over from other donors' samples.

V and J are TRBV7-9 and TRBJ2-2; TRBD2 aligns across 8 bases. The CDR3 has 14 residues. CDR1 is SEHNR, CDR2 FQNEAQ, per germline (reference sequence). With V trimmed by 5 bases and J by 5 bases, 4 bases remained unmatched. The CDR3 is CASSHQRGTGELFF. As DNA, the CDR3 is TGTGCCAGCAGCCACCAGCGGGGGACCGGGGAGCTGTTTTTT.

This clonotype was observed many times. The chain is built from TRBV7-9 and TRBJ2-7; D is tentatively TRBD1 or TRBD2 (5 bases each). There are 15 residues in the CDR3. The germline V gene has CDR1 SEHNR and CDR2 FQNEAQ (reference sequence). Trimming removed 5 bases from V and 0 bases from J, with 14 bases in between. This CDR3 reads CASSPEGTSSYEQYF. As DNA, the CDR3 is TGTGCCAGCAGCCCCGAGGGGACGAGCTCCTACGAGCAGTACTTC. The whole variable domain, remainder taken from reference TRBV7-9 and TRBJ2-7, is DTGVSQNPRHKITKRGQNVTFRCDPISEHNRLYWYRQTLGQGPEFLTYFQNEAQLEKSRLLSDRFSAERPKGSFSTLEIQRTEQGDSAMYLCASSPEGTSSYEQYFGPGTRLTVT.

The gene calls are TRBV7-6 and TRBJ1-3; D uncertain. Germline CDR1 SGHVS, CDR2 FNYEAQ. The CDR3 length is 12 residues. V lost 3 bases and J lost 5, with 5 bases in between. CDR3 sequence: CASSFGRNTIYF. The CDR3 DNA is TGTGCCAGCAGCTTCGGTCGAAACACCATATATTTT.

The genes are TRBV7-9 and TRBJ1-2, with 7 nucleotides matching TRBD1. The V gene's germline CDR1 is SEHNR and CDR2 FQNEAQ (reference sequence). The CDR3 is made up of 13 amino acids. V was clipped by 5 bases and J by 3 bases; unmatched bases: 3. CDR3 DNA: TGTGCCAGCAGCGCGGGACAGTACTATGGCTACACCTTC. It codes for CASSAGQYYGYTF.

This clonotype was picked up many times. V usage is TRBV4-2 and J usage is TRBJ2-7; no definite D call. Germline CDR1 LGHNA, CDR2 YNFKEQ. V was pared by 0 bases and J by 5 bases, with 17 bases between. The CDR3 is 16 amino acids. The DNA for the CDR3 is TGTGCCAGCAGCCAAGAATCCCAGTACAGTCGGGACGAGCAGTACTTC. It translates to CASSQESQYSRDEQYF.

This clonotype was observed a handful of times. The gene calls are TRBV2 and TRBJ1-2, with a tentative D call TRBD1 (5 bases). Between the trimmed V and J ends, which lost 4 bases and 6 bases, there was a span of 15 bases. The CDR3 consists of 14 residues. Germline loops: CDR1 SNHLY, CDR2 FYNNEI. The CDR3 sequence is CASSGFGTFNGYTF. CDR3 nucleotide sequence: TGTGCCAGCAGTGGATTCGGGACGTTCAATGGCTACACCTTC.

The sample holds many counts of this clonotype. The rearrangement joins TRBV7-8 to TRBJ1-6; D unclear. Per germline, CDR1 SGHVS and CDR2 FQNEAQ. Trimming took 0 bases from V and 9 from J, leaving 3 bases between them. CDR3 length equals 12 residues. The CDR3 DNA sequence: TGTGCCAGCAGCTTAGCGGCTTCACCCCTCCACTTT. It translates to CASSLAASPLHF.

This sequence joins TRBV4-1 and TRBJ1-1; 7 bases are shared with TRBD1. Germline V gives CDR1 MGHRA, CDR2 YSYEKL. The CDR3 spans 14 residues. V lost 2 bases to trimming and J lost 5 bases; unmatched junction nucleotides: 5. For the CDR3, the DNA is TGCGCCAGCAGCCAACCAGGGGGTGGAACTGAAGCTTTCTTT. Translating gives CASSQPGGGTEAFF.

This sequence joins TRBV11-3 and TRBJ2-2; D might be TRBD1 (5 bases). V dropped 6 bases and J dropped 2 bases, with 13 bases sitting between them. The CDR3 totals 15 residues. Germline V gives CDR1 SGHNT, CDR2 YENEEA. CDR3 coding DNA: TGTGCCAGCAGTCACAGGTCAGAAAACACCGGGGAGCTGTTTTTT. Residues: CASSHRSENTGELFF. Looking up the rest from reference TRBV11-3 and TRBJ2-2 gives the full variable domain: EAGVVQSPRYKIIEKKQPVAFWCNPISGHNTLYWYLQNLGQGPELLIRYENEEAVDDSQLPKDRFSAERLKGVDSTLKIQPAELGDSAVYLCASSHRSENTGELFFGEGSRLTVL.

This clonotype was found many times. The rearrangement links TRBV7-9 to TRBJ2-3; TRBD2 agrees at 7 bases. Trimming cost V 5 bases and J 5 bases; bases outside gene matches: 13. CDR1 SEHNR and CDR2 FQNEAQ come from the germline V gene (reference sequence). The CDR3 is 16 amino acids. CDR3 in amino acids: CASSPVGRGREDTQYF. CDR3 sequence (DNA): TGTGCCAGCAGCCCCGTTGGGCGGGGGAGGGAAGATACGCAGTATTTT.

This clonotype was counted at least ten times. The chain joins TRBV12-3 or TRBV12-4 to TRBJ1-3; D perhaps matches TRBD1 (6 bases). V shed 3 bases and J shed 0 bases, with 15 bases lying between them. CDR3 length equals 17 residues. The CDR3 loop is CASSFRTGAASGNTIYF. CDR3 sequence (DNA): TGTGCCAGCAGTTTCCGGACGGGGGCAGCCTCTGGAAACACCATATATTTT.

This clonotype occurred once. The chain employs TRBV18 and TRBJ1-1, with D perhaps TRBD1 (6 bases). CDR3 length: 16 residues. Germline assignment: CDR1 KGHSH and CDR2 LQKENI. V shed 2 bases and J shed 3 bases, with 16 bases lying between them. CDR3 protein: CASSPGGNRADTEAFF. The DNA for the CDR3 is TGTGCCAGCTCACCAGGGGGGAACAGGGCGGACACTGAAGCTTTCTTT.

The V and J genes are TRBV3-1 and TRBJ2-7; possibly TRBD1 or TRBD2 for D (5 bases each). This CDR3 is built from 14 residues. CDR1 and CDR2 from the germline V gene are LGHDT and YNNKEL (reference sequence). V lost 2 bases, J lost 4 bases, and 12 bases lay in between. In DNA form, the CDR3 reads TGTGCCAGCAGCCAACTGGGACCGTCATACGAGCAGTACTTC. Encoded protein: CASSQLGPSYEQYF.

This clonotype appeared a few times. The chain links TRBV12-3 or TRBV12-4 to TRBJ2-7, with D possibly TRBD1 on 7 matching bases. Trimming took 3 bases from V and 4 from J, leaving 16 bases between them. There are 15 residues in the CDR3. The DNA for the CDR3 is TGTGCCAGCAGTTTTAGGCGGGACAGCTTTTACGAGCAGTACTTC. This gives the protein CASSFRRDSFYEQYF.

Remarks on this clonotype: The CDR3 does not close with the conserved phenylalanine or tryptophan, likely indicating a read error. J is TRBJ2-7 and V is TRBV2, with TRBD2 identical over 9 bases. Germline loops: CDR1 SNHLY, CDR2 FYNNEI. This CDR3 has 14 residues. J lost 2 bases, V lost 9 bases, and 8 bases had no gene match. CDR3 amino acids: CARGNSGGTYEQYL. CDR3 bases: TGTGCCAGAGGTAATAGCGGGGGAACCTACGAGCAGTACTTA.

The chain couples TRBV2 to TRBJ2-4; D is unresolved. The CDR3 contains 13 residues. CDR1 and CDR2 (germline): SNHLY, FYNNEI. V dropped 8 bases and J dropped 0 bases, with 8 bases sitting between them. The CDR3 DNA reads TGTGCCAGCGCTCTATTAGCCAAAAACATTCAGTACTTC. Encoded protein: CASALLAKNIQYF.

This rearrangement joins TRBV6-5 to TRBJ1-1, with 8 nucleotides matching TRBD1. V shed 7 bases and J 3 bases; nucleotides not matched to a gene: 16. Germline-derived CDR1 and CDR2 are MNHEY and SVGAGI. This CDR3 has 17 amino acids. As DNA, the CDR3 is TGTGCCAGCACCCCCCCTGGCAGGGGGCTATTTGACACTGAAGCTTTCTTT. Its translation: CASTPPGRGLFDTEAFF.

DNA of the CDR3: TGTGCCAGCAGCTTAGATTGGCGGGGGGGCACTTACGAGCAGTACTTC. As protein: CASSLDWRGGTYEQYF. The chain is built from TRBV11-2 and TRBJ2-7; 9 bases are a match to TRBD2. Germline-derived CDR1 and CDR2 are SGHAT and FQNNGV. Unmatched junction bases numbered 7, after V lost 0 bases and J lost 4 bases. The CDR3 spans 16 residues.

This clonotype was detected many times. V is TRBV27 and J is TRBJ1-6, with D perhaps TRBD1 (5 bases). Germline CDR1 MNHEY, CDR2 SMNVEV (reference sequence). The CDR3 contains 15 residues. Trimming took off 5 bases at V and 6 bases at J, with 14 bases between the two ends. CDR3 sequence: CASSPTLGANSPLHF. CDR3 bases: TGTGCCAGCAGTCCGACCTTAGGGGCTAATTCACCCCTCCACTTT.

In this sample, this clonotype turned up many times. The chain couples TRBV12-3 or TRBV12-4 to TRBJ2-5; a weak D match, TRBD2 (5 bases). The V gene lost 6 bases and the J gene lost 5 bases, with 10 bases spanning the gap. The CDR3 length is 12 residues. CDR3 amino acids: CASSLSGETQYF. The CDR3 region has the DNA TGTGCCAGCAGCCTCTCGGGGGAGACCCAGTACTTC.

This clonotype was detected only a few times. The rearrangement joins TRBV3-1 to TRBJ1-2; no clear D gene. Deletions cut 2 bases from V and 8 bases from J, with 18 bases between. The V gene's germline CDR1 is LGHDT and CDR2 YNNKEL (reference sequence). The CDR3 extends over 15 amino acids. CDR3 in amino acids: CASSQSGGGNGGYTF. The DNA for the CDR3 is TGTGCCAGCAGCCAAAGCGGAGGCGGGAATGGGGGCTACACCTTC.

This clonotype has a count of ten or more. The rearrangement joins TRBV6-2 or TRBV6-3 to TRBJ1-1; D uncertain. Trimming removed 6 bases at V and 4 bases at J, with 21 bases between. Per the germline V gene, CDR1 is MNHEY and CDR2 is SVGEGT. The CDR3 runs to 16 residues. The CDR3 loop is CASSPVPPEMPTEAFF. As DNA, the CDR3 is TGTGCCAGCAGCCCTGTTCCCCCCGAAATGCCCACTGAAGCTTTCTTT.

Notes on this clonotype: A read error may produce the germline difference seen at one junction end. The chain couples TRBV28 to TRBJ2-7; D call uncertain. In germline, CDR1 is MDHEN, CDR2 SYDVKM. The CDR3 length is 12 residues. CDR3: CANSLYSREQYF. CDR3 in DNA: TGTGCCAACAGTTTATACTCCCGGGAGCAGTACTTC. The whole variable domain, filled in from reference TRBV28 and TRBJ2-7, reads DVKVTQSSRYLVKRTGEKVFLECVQDMDHENMFWYRQDPGLGLRLIYFSYDVKMKEKGDIPEGYSVSREKKERFSLILESASTNQTSMYLCANSLYSREQYFGPGTRLTVT.